This T cell receptor (beta chain) was documented in a study of blood T cell repertoires in COVID-19. Turning to the study itself: Samples taken during acute and convalescent COVID-19 were collected in the United States, Italy and Spain. PBMCs, B-cell-depleted T cells, or T cells were the source of the cDNA or gDNA that made up the material.

CDR1 and CDR2 from the germline V gene are SQVTM and ANQGSEA. Trimming cost V 4 bases and J 7 bases, with 17 bases left between them. The CDR3 is made up of 14 amino acids. Per the authors' pipeline: Reference gene primer amplification yielded estimated nucleated cell counts. The assay was immunoSEQ multiplex PCR, and TCRdb's table has in-frame clones only and misses some. Clone size and the V and J calls come from that table; the DNA yielded D and trimming. The sample shows 35,000 to 50,000 clones, roughly 85% of them seen only once. This sequence was found in a human donor in a cohort sampled during active COVID-19. The sample was peripheral blood. The rearrangement joins TRBV29-1 to TRBJ2-1; tentatively, D is TRBD1 (5 bases). CDR3 DNA: TGCAGCGTTGTGCGGTCAGGGCGGTCGAATGAGCAGTTCTTC. As protein: CSVVRSGRSNEQFF.